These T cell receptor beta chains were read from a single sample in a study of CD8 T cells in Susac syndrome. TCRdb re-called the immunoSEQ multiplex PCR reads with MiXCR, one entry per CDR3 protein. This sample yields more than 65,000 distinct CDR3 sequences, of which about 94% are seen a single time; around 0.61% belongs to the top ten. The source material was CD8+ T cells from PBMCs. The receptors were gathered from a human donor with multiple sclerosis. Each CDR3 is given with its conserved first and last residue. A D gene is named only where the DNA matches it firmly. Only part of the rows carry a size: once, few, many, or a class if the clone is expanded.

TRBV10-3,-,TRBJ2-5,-,TGTGCCATCAGTGAGCCCCAAGAGTACCAAGAGACCCAGTACTTC,CAISEPQEYQETQYF
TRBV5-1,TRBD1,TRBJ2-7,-,TGCGCCAGCATCGGGGACAGCTCTTACGAGCAGTACTTC,CASIGDSSYEQYF
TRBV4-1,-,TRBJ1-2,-,TGCGCCAGCAGCCAGGGGACCTATGGCTACACCTTC,CASSQGTYGYTF
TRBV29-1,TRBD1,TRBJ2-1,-,TGCAGCGTAGCCGGGACAGTCACCGTCAATGAGCAGTTCTTC,CSVAGTVTVNEQFF
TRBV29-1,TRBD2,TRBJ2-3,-,TGCAGCGTTTGGACTAGCGGGAGTCGGACAGATACGCAGTATTTT,CSVWTSGSRTDTQYF
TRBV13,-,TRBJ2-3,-,TGTGCCAGCAGCCCCACAGGGACTAGCACAGATACGCAGTATTTT,CASSPTGTSTDTQYF
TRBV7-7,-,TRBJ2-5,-,TGTGCTAGCAGCCGGTCGTCCGCCTGGGGAGAGACCCAGTACTTC,CASSRSSAWGETQYF
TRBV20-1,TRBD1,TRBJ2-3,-,TGCAGTGCTAGGCGGCGGGACAGGGGGTTCACAGATACGCAGTATTTT,CSARRRDRGFTDTQYF
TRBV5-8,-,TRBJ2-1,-,TGTGCCAGCGAATCAGGTTGGCCAAATGAGCAGTTCTTC,CASESGWPNEQFF
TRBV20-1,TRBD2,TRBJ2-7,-,TGCAGTGCTAGAGATCTATCACTAGCGGGCTCCTACGAGCAGTACTTC,CSARDLSLAGSYEQYF
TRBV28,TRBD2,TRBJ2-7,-,TGTGCCAGCAGCAGCCTAGCGGGGGGTTCCTACGAGCAGTACTTC,CASSSLAGGSYEQYF
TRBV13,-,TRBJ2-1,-,TGTGCCAGCAGCTTTGGACTGCACAATGAGCAGTTCTTC,CASSFGLHNEQFF
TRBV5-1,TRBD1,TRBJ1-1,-,TGCGCCAGCAGCTTGGTGCAGGGGACAGACGCTTTCTTT,CASSLVQGTDAFF
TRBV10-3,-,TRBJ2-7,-,TGTGCCATCAGTGACCTCCGCGAGCAGTACTTC,CAISDLREQYF
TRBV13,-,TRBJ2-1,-,TGTGCCAGCAGACCAGACAGGATCTACAATGAGCAGTTCTTC,CASRPDRIYNEQFF
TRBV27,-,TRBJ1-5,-,TGTGCCAGCTCGGCAGGGATTAGCAATCAGCCCCAGCATTTT,CASSAGISNQPQHF
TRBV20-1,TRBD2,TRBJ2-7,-,TGCAGTGCTAGAGTAGGAACTAGCGGGACCTACGAGCAGTACTTC,CSARVGTSGTYEQYF
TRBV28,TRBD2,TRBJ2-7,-,TGTGCCAGCGGCCCGACTAGCCGTTACTACGAGCAGTACTTC,CASGPTSRYYEQYF
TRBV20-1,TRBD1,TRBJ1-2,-,TGCAGTGCTAGAGACCGGGACAGGGTTTTCGGCTACACCTTC,CSARDRDRVFGYTF
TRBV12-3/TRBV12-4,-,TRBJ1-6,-,TGTGCCAGCAGTTTCTCCGGAGCCGATTCACCCCTCCACTTT,CASSFSGADSPLHF
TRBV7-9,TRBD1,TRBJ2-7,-,TGTGCCAGCAGCGGTTGGGGACAGCGCCTGTACGAGCAGTACTTC,CASSGWGQRLYEQYF
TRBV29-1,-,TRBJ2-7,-,TGCAGCGTAGGGAGTACCGGGACGGCCTCCTACGAGCAGTACTTC,CSVGSTGTASYEQYF
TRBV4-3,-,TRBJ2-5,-,TGCGCCAGCAGCCAAGATCGACCCTCGTACCAAGAGACCCAGTACTTC,CASSQDRPSYQETQYF
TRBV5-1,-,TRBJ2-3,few,TGCGCCAGCAGCTTGGGGACAGCAAGCACAGATACGCAGTATTTT,CASSLGTASTDTQYF
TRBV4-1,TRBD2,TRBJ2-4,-,TGCGCCAGCAGCCAACTAGGACTAGCGGGGGGAGCACGAGCCAAAAACATTCAGTACTTC,CASSQLGLAGGARAKNIQYF
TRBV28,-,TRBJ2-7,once,TGTGCCAGCAGTTTAGAAAGCGGACCCATCTACGAGCAGTACTTC,CASSLESGPIYEQYF
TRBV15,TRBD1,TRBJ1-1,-,TGTGCCACCAGCAGAGCCAGGGACAGAGGAGCTTTCTTT,CATSRARDRGAFF
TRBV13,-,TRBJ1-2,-,TGTGCCAGCAGCTTAGATCGTGTAGGGCTCGGCTATGGCTACACCTTC,CASSLDRVGLGYGYTF
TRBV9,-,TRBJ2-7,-,TGTGCCAGCAGCCCGCGGACTAAGTCCTACGAGCAGTACTTC,CASSPRTKSYEQYF
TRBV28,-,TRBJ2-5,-,TGTGCCAGCAGCCATTTCGGGGGAGTCGACATAGAGACCCAGTACTTC,CASSHFGGVDIETQYF
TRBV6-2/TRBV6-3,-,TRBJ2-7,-,TGTGCCAGCAGCCCACAAGACTACGAGCAGTACTTC,CASSPQDYEQYF
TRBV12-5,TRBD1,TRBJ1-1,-,TGTGCTAGTGGTTTTGGACAGGGGATGAACACTGAAGCTTTCTTT,CASGFGQGMNTEAFF
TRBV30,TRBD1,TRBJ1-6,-,TGTGCCTGGAGTGCGACTCTGGGGACAGGGGGGAATTCACCCCTCCACTTT,CAWSATLGTGGNSPLHF